These 8 T cell receptor beta chains were sequenced from one sample in a study of breast tumors, draining lymph nodes, adjacent tissues. Samples came from axillary lymph nodes draining the breast cancer. TCRdb recomputed calls from the multiplex PCR reads with MiXCR, one row per CDR3 protein. The table shows fewer than 150,000 distinct CDR3 sequences, with 20% to 25% occurring only once. Sequencing was performed on axillary lymph node tissue. The receptor source for this set is a female donor with breast cancer. Some clones in this sample may be carry-over from other donors' samples.

This clonotype was seen many times. This sequence joins TRBV12-5 and TRBJ2-1, with TRBD2 identical over 13 bases. Germline V gene lookup returns CDR1 LGHNT and CDR2 FRNRAP. V lost 6 bases, J lost 9 bases, and 2 bases stayed unmatched. The CDR3 contains 13 residues. The CDR3 here is CASGGLAGTEQFF. CDR3 nucleotides: TGTGCTAGTGGGGGACTAGCGGGAACTGAGCAGTTCTTC.

This clonotype was seen at least ten times. The V gene is TRBV20-1, the J gene TRBJ2-3, with 11 nucleotides matching TRBD2. The CDR3 loop spans 16 amino acids. Germline lookup yields CDR1 DFQATT and CDR2 SNEGSKA (reference sequence). The trim removed 5 bases at V and 1 base at J, leaving 8 bases unmatched. The CDR3 DNA reads TGCAGTGCTGCTAGACTAGCGGGACTTCGCACAGATACGCAGTATTTT. Translating gives CSAARLAGLRTDTQYF.

Turning to this clonotype: A much larger clone lies one base from this, so it may be a read error. The chain uses TRBV3-1 and TRBJ2-7, with D tentatively TRBD1 (7 bases). Trimming stripped 4 bases from V and 9 bases from J, with 22 bases between. This CDR3 has 15 residues. Per germline, CDR1 LGHDT and CDR2 YNNKEL (reference sequence). The CDR3 reads CASSRNYRGGGGQYF. In nucleotides, the CDR3 is TGTGCCAGCAGCCGGAACTACAGGGGAGGCGGCGGGCAGTACTTC.

The sample holds many counts of this clonotype. CDR3 protein: CSAHLGRKETQYF. In DNA form, the CDR3 reads TGCAGTGCCCACCTGGGCAGGAAAGAGACCCAGTACTTC. The chain couples TRBV20-1 to TRBJ2-5; D not resolved. The CDR3 runs to 13 residues. With 6 bases removed from V and 3 bases from J, the gap between germline ends came to 14 bases. In germline, CDR1 is DFQATT, CDR2 SNEGSKA (reference sequence).

This clonotype was detected many times. The chain is built from TRBV7-2 and TRBJ2-3, with 14 bases matching TRBD2. The V and J ends lost 5 bases and 6 bases, in that order; junction bases with no gene match: 19. CDR3 size: 20 residues. Germline V CDR1 and CDR2: SGHTA, FQGNSA. The CDR3 DNA reads as TGTGCCAGCAGCGGGACTAGCGGGAGCGCACCTCTCCGGCACACCGATACGCAGTATTTT. Its translation is CASSGTSGSAPLRHTDTQYF.

In this sample, this clonotype turned up many times. V usage is TRBV7-2 and J usage is TRBJ2-7; D perhaps matches TRBD1 (6 bases). The CDR3 is 15 amino acids. Germline V gives CDR1 SGHTA, CDR2 FQGNSA. The V and J ends lost 1 base and 7 bases respectively, with 17 bases between them. CDR3: CASSLVAGATWEQYF. The CDR3 bases are TGTGCCAGCAGCTTAGTAGCAGGGGCGACTTGGGAGCAGTACTTC.

To note about this clonotype: A much larger clone differs by one base, so this may be a read error. This chain joins TRBV29-1 and TRBJ2-1; TRBD2 matches at 14 bases. Germline trimming cut 6 bases from V and 8 bases from J; bases unmatched to any gene: 12. CDR1 is SQVTM, CDR2 ANQGSEA, per germline. This CDR3 spans 16 amino acids. CDR3 protein: CSVGGLAGAARYEQFF. DNA for the CDR3: TGCAGCGTGGGGGGACTAGCGGGAGCCGCTCGGTATGAGCAGTTCTTC.

This clonotype has at least ten counts. The V call is TRBV5-4, the J call TRBJ2-7; 11 positions match TRBD2. The CDR3 has 15 amino acids. V gave up 1 base and J gave up 2 bases; unmatched junction bases: 2. Germline CDR1 is SGHNT and CDR2 is YYREEE (reference sequence). The CDR3 DNA reads TGTGCCAGCAGCTTGACGACTAGCGGGACCTACGAGCAGTACTTC. The encoded protein is CASSLTTSGTYEQYF.